This T cell receptor beta chain was sequenced for a study of patients and donors after allogeneic stem cell transplantation. TCRdb reprocessed the RT-PCR reads with MiXCR, giving one entry per CDR3 protein. The repertoire holds some 92,000 distinct CDR3 sequences, with around 48% as singletons. This sequence was found in a human donor who was either an allogeneic HSCT recipient or a stem cell or donor lymphocyte infusion donor (not recorded which). It is not recorded whose cells these are; they may come from a transplant donor. Material: blood, either unsorted or a sorted T cell fraction (not recorded which).

CDR3 protein: CASSWVTNTEAFF. The CDR3 DNA follows: TGTGCCAGCAGTTGGGTGACGAACACTGAAGCTTTCTTT. V is TRBV27 and J is TRBJ1-1, with D hard to call. This CDR3 has 13 amino acids. Trimming removed 4 bases at V and 1 base at J, with 7 bases between. CDR1 is MNHEY, CDR2 SMNVEV, per germline (reference sequence).